The subject of this entry is one T cell receptor beta chain. Its cognate antigen has yet to be identified. One base away there is no much larger clone; base qualities are not given. V is shortened by 7 bases, J by 2 bases, and the region joining them spans 11 bases. The CDR3 numbers 13 residues from cysteine through phenylalanine. This entry keeps only the CDR3 DNA: 39 bases, framed from base 1. CDR1 MNHEY and CDR2 SVGAGI were looked up in the germline V gene. Library method: the immunoSEQ multiplex PCR assay. Per the original workflow: A statistical classification framework was built for diagnosing cytomegalovirus status from the catalog of TCR beta chain sequences. TCRdb holds this immuneACCESS table with in-frame rearrangements only. Some clones are missing; in checked studies, unresolved V genes explain under half, and the rest has no known cause. The V and J calls and clone size are taken from that table; D and trimming were inferred from the DNA. The sample table holds tens of thousands of clones, of which 96% were seen once. Roughly 4.3% of the sample goes to the ten largest clones.

The data originate from a study of cytomegalovirus exposure and HLA in healthy donors (dated by TCRdb to 2016 to 2017). Turning to the overall study: According to a later analysis, one platform produced both the 110 or so validation repertoires and the 700 or so repertoires of the first cohort. The study aimed to test whether signatures of past pathogen exposure could be identified by cataloging public T cell receptors. In addition to the first cohort of roughly 670 subjects, a separate validation cohort of 120 different subjects was used. The study combined high-throughput TCR immunosequencing, statistical association of individual TCRs with disease status, and machine learning to predict cytomegalovirus infection status. General study outcomes and caveats: It was suggested by the authors that the approach could potentially be generalized to other disease states and immunological phenotypes. Most TCR sequences were seen in very few donors, while some public TCRs were found in many individuals. The classifier was reported to diagnose cytomegalovirus status with high specificity and sensitivity in both the original and validation cohorts. A total of roughly 160 TCR beta chains were listed by the study as associated with cytomegalovirus. A later analysis had no HLA typing for the validation cohort, so co-occurrence there was scored across all 120 repertoires. Subsequent analysis determined that TCRs grouped into clusters in the first cohort also showed a tendency toward co-occurrence across the roughly 120 validation repertoires, and 85% to 95% of cluster scores exceeded 0. Three of the identified cytomegalovirus-associated TCR beta chains were confirmed in vitro to be specific for cytomegalovirus antigens.

Separate from the roughly 630-subject first cohort, the validation cohort of around 130 subjects was the group to which the donors belonged. The specimen sequenced was PBMCs. This TCR derives from a woman between 18 and 29 years old in good health and CMV-seropositive. In this chain, TRBV6-5 is recombined with TRBJ1-1; the D gene assignment is ambiguous. The nucleotide sequence is given as TGTGCCAGCACTTTCGCAGGTAACACTGAAGCTTTCTTT. Its protein product is CASTFAGNTEAFF.